This entry is about one T cell receptor beta chain. This sample was included in a study of blood T cell repertoires in COVID-19. Study information: COVID-19 samples collected from the United States, Italy and Spain covered acute and convalescent phases. PBMCs, B-cell-depleted T cells, or T cells were the source of the cDNA or gDNA that made up the material.

The CDR3 spans 14 residues. The V end lost 4 bases, the J end lost 5 bases, and 13 bases lay between the germline ends. Germline V gene data show CDR1 as SGHRS and CDR2 as YFSETQ. Per the study methods: Cell counts per sample came from amplifying reference gene primers. The table came from immunoSEQ multiplex PCR; TCRdb's copy has only in-frame clones and leaves some out. V, J and clone size reflect that table, while D and trimming were determined from the DNA. The repertoire holds around 200,000 clones, with roughly four fifths as singletons. V usage is TRBV5-1 and J usage is TRBJ2-1; the D gene is possibly TRBD1 (5 bases). This receptor was identified in a man aged 50-60 years who had recovered from COVID-19. Sequencing was carried out using peripheral blood. The CDR3 reads CASSGDAGHNEQFF. CDR3 in DNA: TGCGCCAGCAGCGGTGACGCAGGGCACAATGAGCAGTTCTTC.